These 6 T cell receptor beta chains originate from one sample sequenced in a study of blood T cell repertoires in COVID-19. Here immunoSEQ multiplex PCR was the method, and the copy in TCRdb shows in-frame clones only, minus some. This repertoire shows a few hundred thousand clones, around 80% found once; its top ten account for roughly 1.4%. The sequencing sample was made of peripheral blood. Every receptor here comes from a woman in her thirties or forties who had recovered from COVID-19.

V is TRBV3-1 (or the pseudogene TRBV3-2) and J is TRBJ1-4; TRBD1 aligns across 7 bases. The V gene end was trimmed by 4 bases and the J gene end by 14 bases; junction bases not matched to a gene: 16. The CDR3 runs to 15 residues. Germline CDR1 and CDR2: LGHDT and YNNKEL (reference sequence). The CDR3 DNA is TGTGCCAGCAGCCCGCGGGACAGCGGCGTTTCCCATCTGTTTTTT. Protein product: CASSPRDSGVSHLFF.

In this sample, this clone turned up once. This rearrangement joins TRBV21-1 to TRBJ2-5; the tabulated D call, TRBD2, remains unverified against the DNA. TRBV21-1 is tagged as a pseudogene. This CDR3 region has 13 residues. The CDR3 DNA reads TGTGCCAGCCGGCGCAGAGGCCAAGAGACCCAGTACTTC. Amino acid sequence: CASRRRGQETQYF.

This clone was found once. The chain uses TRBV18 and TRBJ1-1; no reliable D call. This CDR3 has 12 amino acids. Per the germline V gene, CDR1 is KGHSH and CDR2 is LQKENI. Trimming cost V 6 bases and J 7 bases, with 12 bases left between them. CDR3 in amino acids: CASSLGGREAFF. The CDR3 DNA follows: TGTGCCAGCTCTCTCGGAGGACGTGAAGCTTTCTTT.

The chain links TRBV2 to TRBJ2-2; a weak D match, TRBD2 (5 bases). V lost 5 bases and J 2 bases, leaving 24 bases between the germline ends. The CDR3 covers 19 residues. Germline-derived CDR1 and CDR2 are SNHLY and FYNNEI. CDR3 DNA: TGTGCCAGCAGTCCTCTTAGGCTAGCCGTATGGATAAACACCGGGGAGCTGTTTTTT. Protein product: CASSPLRLAVWINTGELFF.

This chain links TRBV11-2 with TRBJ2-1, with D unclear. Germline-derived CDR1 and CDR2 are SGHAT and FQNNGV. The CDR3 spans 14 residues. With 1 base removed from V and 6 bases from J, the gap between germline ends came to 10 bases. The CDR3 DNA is TGTGCCAGCAGCTTAGGGCTCCCATCCAATGAGCAGTTCTTC. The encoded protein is CASSLGLPSNEQFF. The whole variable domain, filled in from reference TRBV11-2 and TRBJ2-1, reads EAGVAQSPRYKIIEKRQSVAFWCNPISGHATLYWYQQILGQGPKLLIQFQNNGVVDDSQLPKDRFSAERLKGVDSTLKIQPAKLEDSAVYLCASSLGLPSNEQFFGPGTRLTVL.

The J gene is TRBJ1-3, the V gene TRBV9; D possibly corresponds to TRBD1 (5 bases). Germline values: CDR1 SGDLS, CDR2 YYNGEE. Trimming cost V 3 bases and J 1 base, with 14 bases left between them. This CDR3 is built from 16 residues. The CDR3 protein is CASSEGPTDSGNTIYF. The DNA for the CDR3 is TGTGCCAGCAGCGAGGGGCCGACGGATTCTGGAAACACCATATATTTT.